This T cell receptor beta chain was recorded in a study of OX40 agonist ivuxolimab in advanced cancers. Study details: In this trial design, patients received ivuxolimab intravenously at 0.01 to 10 mg/kg every 2 weeks. Study-level results: It was also the case that some nonresponders had low normalized T-cell clonal expansion.

The data were produced by immunoSEQ multiplex PCR, yet TCRdb's version contains in-frame clones alone and is incomplete. The sample records tens of thousands of clones, 65% to 90% being singletons. V shed 8 bases and J 5 bases; nucleotides not matched to a gene: 7. The germline V gene encodes CDR1 MGHDK and CDR2 SYGVNS. The CDR3 covers 14 residues. Prior autoimmune disease or systemic immunosuppression barred patients. Sampled blood was obtained at baseline, cycle 4 day 1, and cycle 7 day 1. The table lists this clone with a count of one. The antigen remains unidentified. This rearrangement joins TRBV25-1 to TRBJ1-5; TRBD1 matches 9 bases. This sequence originates from an adult with an advanced solid tumor such as melanoma, head and neck, liver or kidney cancer. This specimen consisted of CD4+ or CD8+ T cells sorted from blood, obtained in a trial of the OX40 agonist ivuxolimab. CDR3 protein: CASEGQGNHQPQHF. CDR3 in DNA: TGTGCCAGCGAGGGACAGGGAAATCATCAGCCCCAGCATTTT.